These 5 T cell receptor beta chains were all obtained from the same sample, sequenced in a study of shared clonotypes between healthy human individuals. Naivety among CD8 cells was defined by CD45RO negativity and positive CCR7 selection, thereby excluding terminally differentiated effector memory CD45RA+ cells. The method was immunoSEQ multiplex PCR; TCRdb's version includes in-frame clones alone and lacks a portion of them. The profile shows about 870,000 clones, over 90% of them singletons. Sequencing was done on a sample of naive CD8+ T cells sorted from blood. These receptors were collected from a man aged 30 to 45 in good health.

The chain employs TRBV4-1 and TRBJ1-5; 7 positions agree with TRBD1. The CDR3 sequence is 15 residues long. Germline V CDR1 and CDR2: MGHRA, YSYEKL. V shed 4 bases, J shed 5 bases, and the junction held 8 bases outside the gene matches. The CDR3 region is CASSPATGRYQPQHF. Written as DNA, the CDR3 is TGCGCCAGCAGCCCAGCGACAGGGCGGTATCAGCCCCAGCATTTT.

This sequence joins TRBV30 and TRBJ2-3; no clear D. Germline lookup yields CDR1 GTSNPN and CDR2 SVGIG (reference sequence). There are 14 residues in the CDR3. V gave up 5 bases and J gave up 0 bases, with 12 bases separating them. CDR3 region: CAWGVLGSTDTQYF. In DNA form, the CDR3 reads TGTGCCTGGGGGGTATTGGGTAGCACAGATACGCAGTATTTT.

The chain uses TRBV5-6 and TRBJ2-3; 10 nucleotides align to TRBD2. V gave up 2 bases and J gave up 2 bases; unmatched junction bases: 5. The CDR3 runs 16 residues. From germline, CDR1 is SGHDT and CDR2 YYEEEE. The CDR3 sequence is CASSFLGLADTDTQYF. The CDR3 nucleotides are TGTGCCAGCAGCTTTTTAGGACTAGCGGACACAGATACGCAGTATTTT.

The V call is TRBV5-8, the J call TRBJ2-1; 11 bases agree with TRBD2. The CDR3 extends over 15 amino acids. Unmatched junction bases numbered 10, after V lost 10 bases and J lost 4 bases. The germline V gene encodes CDR1 SGHTS and CDR2 YDEGEE. CDR3 DNA: TGTGCCGGCGTTAGCGGGAGGGCCGGTTACAATGAGCAGTTCTTC. The encoded protein is CAGVSGRAGYNEQFF.

The V gene is TRBV2, the J gene TRBJ2-5; TRBD2 aligns across 9 bases. Germline V gives CDR1 SNHLY, CDR2 FYNNEI. The trim removed 7 bases at V and 3 bases at J, leaving 6 bases unmatched. The CDR3 extends over 14 amino acids. CDR3 bases: TGTGCCAGCAAGTGGACTAGCGCCAAAGAGACCCAGTACTTC. Translated, it gives CASKWTSAKETQYF.